This T cell receptor beta chain emerged from a study of shared clonotypes between healthy human individuals. Study-wide context: In total, the donors were two women and three men aged 18 to 49.

TCRdb keeps only in-frame clones here, not all; method: immunoSEQ multiplex PCR. This table has approximately 2.4 million clones, around 95% appearing once. CDR1 is LGHNA, CDR2 YNFKEQ, per germline. V lost 5 bases, J lost 1 base, and 10 bases stayed unmatched. This CDR3 comprises 16 residues. J is TRBJ1-1 and V is TRBV4-2; TRBD1 agrees at 7 bases. The source is a man between 18 and 29 years old in good health. Sequencing input: naive CD4+ T cells sorted from blood. As to subset: CD45RA+ positively selected. This CDR3 is CASSFGTGTANTEAFF. The CDR3 nucleotides read TGTGCCAGCAGCTTTGGCACCGGGACAGCGAACACTGAAGCTTTCTTT.